This TCR beta chain was sequenced in a study of blood T cell repertoires in COVID-19. About the research overall: Some COVID-19 samples were acute and others convalescent; all came from the United States, Italy and Spain. Sources were T cells, B-cell-depleted T cells, or PBMCs; the material itself was cDNA or gDNA.

In the study's own analysis: Amplification with reference gene primers provided the estimates of nucleated cell counts. Generated by immunoSEQ multiplex PCR, the TCRdb table keeps only in-frame clones and is missing some. V and J calls and clone size are given by that table; D and trimming were obtained from the DNA. This sample has approximately 31,000 clones; 65% to 90% occur once, and the top ten carry 15% to 20%. This TCR was sampled from a woman aged 55-75 years with active COVID-19. Sequencing was carried out using peripheral blood.

Written as DNA, the CDR3 is TGCGCCAGCAGCCAGGACCACACCAGGGCTAATGAAAAACTGTTTTTT. It codes for CASSQDHTRANEKLFF. V is TRBV4-1 and J is TRBJ1-4; a possible D gene is TRBD1 (5 bases). Trimming cost V 3 bases and J 3 bases, with 14 bases left between them. Germline assignment: CDR1 MGHRA and CDR2 YSYEKL. There are 16 residues in the CDR3.